The present TCR beta chain was sequenced within a study of T-cell reconstitution after alpha-beta-depleted transplantation in children. Unique molecular identifiers were built into the TCRbeta library. MiXCR, applied by TCRdb to the PCR reads, yields one record per CDR3 protein. The sample consists of about 360,000 distinct CDR3 sequences, less than 15% of them appearing once. The table lists this clonotype with many counts. The sequenced sample was PBMCs, obtained from the stem cell graft. The receptor comes from a human donor who donated a stem cell graft to a child with Fanconi anemia.

The CDR3 DNA is TGCGCCAGCAGCCTAGATAGTGGGTATCGAAGCCAGTATTTT. Its translation: CASSLDSGYRSQYF. The chain links TRBV5-1 to TRBJ2-3; D ambiguous. The V end lost 4 bases, the J end lost 12 bases, and 21 bases lay between the germline ends. This CDR3 is built from 14 residues. Germline V gene lookup returns CDR1 SGHRS and CDR2 YFSETQ.